A selection of T cell receptor beta chains follows, all from one sample in a study of spatial heterogeneity in lung cancer. TCRdb recomputed calls from the 5' RACE reads with MiXCR, one row per CDR3 protein. The data show about 36,000 distinct CDR3 sequences, roughly 7.8% seen once. The sequencing used PBMCs, collected at follow-up. Receptors originate from a male donor with early-stage non-small cell lung cancer. CDR3s include the opening cysteine and the closing phenylalanine or tryptophan. A D gene is named only where the DNA matches it firmly. The size of a clone is reported for some rows only, either as once, few or many, or as a class for expanded clones.

abundance: NA; v_gene: TRBV24-1; d_gene: NA; j_gene: TRBJ2-1; CDR3nt: TGTGCCACCAGTGATTATATGAACAATGAGCAGTTCTTC; CDR3aa: CATSDYMNNEQFF
abundance: few; v_gene: TRBV5-6; d_gene: NA; j_gene: TRBJ2-4; CDR3nt: TGTGCCAGCAGCGGCGGGAATTCCAAAAACATTCAGTACTTC; CDR3aa: CASSGGNSKNIQYF
abundance: many; v_gene: TRBV19; d_gene: NA; j_gene: TRBJ1-5; CDR3nt: TGTGCCAGTGGGGCGGAATCGGTAGCGCAGCCCCAGCATTTT; CDR3aa: CASGAESVAQPQHF
abundance: medium-sized; v_gene: TRBV5-4; d_gene: TRBD2; j_gene: TRBJ2-3; CDR3nt: TGTGCCAGCAGCTTGACGGCGGGGGGGCCTAAAGATACGCAGTATTTT; CDR3aa: CASSLTAGGPKDTQYF
abundance: many; v_gene: TRBV10-3; d_gene: TRBD1; j_gene: TRBJ1-2; CDR3nt: TGTGCCATCGACCCAGGGACAGGGGGCAGTGGCTACACCTTC; CDR3aa: CAIDPGTGGSGYTF
abundance: many; v_gene: TRBV7-6; d_gene: TRBD1; j_gene: TRBJ2-7; CDR3nt: TGTGCCAGCAGCTTAGCGGTCGACAGGGGTTACGAGCAGTACTTC; CDR3aa: CASSLAVDRGYEQYF
abundance: many; v_gene: TRBV12-3/TRBV12-4; d_gene: TRBD2; j_gene: TRBJ2-2; CDR3nt: TGTGCCAGCAGCCCGGGGGGTGAATCCGTCACCGGGGAGCTGTTTTTT; CDR3aa: CASSPGGESVTGELFF
abundance: many; v_gene: TRBV6-1; d_gene: NA; j_gene: TRBJ1-2; CDR3nt: TGTGCCAGCAGTGAAGCCGGGAAAGGGGGGGACTATGGCTACACCTTC; CDR3aa: CASSEAGKGGDYGYTF
abundance: many; v_gene: TRBV6-5; d_gene: TRBD2; j_gene: TRBJ2-2; CDR3nt: TGTGCCAGCAGTTACGGGGAGGGGACCGGGGAGCTGTTTTTT; CDR3aa: CASSYGEGTGELFF
abundance: many; v_gene: TRBV19; d_gene: TRBD1; j_gene: TRBJ2-1; CDR3nt: TGTGCCAGTAGTATTTCCGGGACAGGGGGATATGAGCAGTTCTTC; CDR3aa: CASSISGTGGYEQFF
abundance: many; v_gene: TRBV20-1; d_gene: TRBD2; j_gene: TRBJ2-5; CDR3nt: TGCAGTGCCGTACTTGGTAGCGGGGGGGTCTGGGAGACCCAGTACTTC; CDR3aa: CSAVLGSGGVWETQYF
abundance: NA; v_gene: TRBV29-1; d_gene: NA; j_gene: TRBJ2-7; CDR3nt: TGCAGCGTTGGGGGAGATGGGGGGAAGAACTACGAGCAGTACTTC; CDR3aa: CSVGGDGGKNYEQYF
abundance: many; v_gene: TRBV10-2; d_gene: NA; j_gene: TRBJ2-3; CDR3nt: TGCGCCAGCGGGGGGGCCGCGGCAGATACGCAGTATTTT; CDR3aa: CASGGAAADTQYF
abundance: many; v_gene: TRBV18; d_gene: NA; j_gene: TRBJ1-6; CDR3nt: TGTGCCAGCTCACCGGGTACGGTTAATTCACCCCTCCACTTT; CDR3aa: CASSPGTVNSPLHF
abundance: many; v_gene: TRBV3-1; d_gene: TRBD1; j_gene: TRBJ1-2; CDR3nt: TGTGCCAGCAGCACCGGGACAGGGAATGGCTACACCTTC; CDR3aa: CASSTGTGNGYTF
abundance: many; v_gene: TRBV5-1; d_gene: TRBD1; j_gene: TRBJ2-1; CDR3nt: TGCGCCAGCAGCCCCGGGACAGGGGGCCCATACAATGAGCAGTTCTTC; CDR3aa: CASSPGTGGPYNEQFF
abundance: NA; v_gene: TRBV30; d_gene: NA; j_gene: TRBJ1-5; CDR3nt: TGTGCCTGGAGTAGGGACATTGGCAATCAGCCCCAGCATTTT; CDR3aa: CAWSRDIGNQPQHF
abundance: many; v_gene: TRBV29-1; d_gene: NA; j_gene: TRBJ1-1; CDR3nt: TGCAGCGTTGGACTGAACACTGAAGCTTTCTTT; CDR3aa: CSVGLNTEAFF
abundance: many; v_gene: TRBV23-1; d_gene: NA; j_gene: TRBJ2-5; CDR3nt: TGCGCCAGCAGTCAGGCGGAGGCCCAGTACTTC; CDR3aa: CASSQAEAQYF
abundance: NA; v_gene: TRBV6-5; d_gene: NA; j_gene: TRBJ1-6; CDR3nt: TGTGCCAGCAGTCCTGCCTTAGACAGCGGTACATCACCCCTCCACTTT; CDR3aa: CASSPALDSGTSPLHF
abundance: many; v_gene: TRBV6-5; d_gene: TRBD1; j_gene: TRBJ2-3; CDR3nt: TGTGCCAGCAACGACAGGGGTCCGTTTGTAGATACGCAGTATTTT; CDR3aa: CASNDRGPFVDTQYF
abundance: many; v_gene: TRBV29-1; d_gene: TRBD2; j_gene: TRBJ2-7; CDR3nt: TGCAGCGTTTCCCAGCGGGGGTACGAGCAGTACTTC; CDR3aa: CSVSQRGYEQYF
abundance: many; v_gene: TRBV2; d_gene: NA; j_gene: TRBJ1-3; CDR3nt: TGTGCCAGCAGTGAGAGCTGGGGAGCAGGGACGTTCTCTGGAAACACCATATATTTT; CDR3aa: CASSESWGAGTFSGNTIYF
abundance: many; v_gene: TRBV5-1; d_gene: TRBD2; j_gene: TRBJ2-3; CDR3nt: TGCGCCAGCAGCCAAAGACTAGCGGGGGGCGCCAGCACAGATACGCAGTATTTT; CDR3aa: CASSQRLAGGASTDTQYF
abundance: many; v_gene: TRBV4-2; d_gene: NA; j_gene: TRBJ1-5; CDR3nt: TGTGCCAGCAGCTCACAGGGTTTTGGGTATAGCAATCAGCCCCAGCATTTT; CDR3aa: CASSSQGFGYSNQPQHF
abundance: many; v_gene: TRBV19; d_gene: TRBD2; j_gene: TRBJ2-1; CDR3nt: TGTGCCAGTAGTATTTCTAGCGGCCACTACAATGAGCAGTTCTTC; CDR3aa: CASSISSGHYNEQFF
abundance: many; v_gene: TRBV7-8; d_gene: NA; j_gene: TRBJ2-7; CDR3nt: TGTGCCAGCAGCCCCCCTAGCGTCGAGCAGTACTTC; CDR3aa: CASSPPSVEQYF
abundance: NA; v_gene: TRBV7-3; d_gene: NA; j_gene: TRBJ2-3; CDR3nt: TGTGCCAGCAGCCTATTCACCCCACACACGCAGTATTTT; CDR3aa: CASSLFTPHTQYF
abundance: many; v_gene: TRBV28; d_gene: TRBD2; j_gene: TRBJ2-3; CDR3nt: TGTGCCAGCAGGGGAGGGTACACAGATACGCAGTATTTT; CDR3aa: CASRGGYTDTQYF
abundance: medium-sized; v_gene: TRBV2; d_gene: NA; j_gene: TRBJ2-1; CDR3nt: TGTGCCAGCAGTGAGGGAGGACAGACCTACAATGAGCAGTTCTTC; CDR3aa: CASSEGGQTYNEQFF
abundance: many; v_gene: TRBV7-9; d_gene: NA; j_gene: TRBJ2-1; CDR3nt: TGTGCCAGCAGCTTAGAGTCCCGCGGGGAGCAGTTCTTC; CDR3aa: CASSLESRGEQFF
abundance: many; v_gene: TRBV20-1; d_gene: TRBD1; j_gene: TRBJ2-7; CDR3nt: TGCAGTGTTCCGGGACAGGGGACCTACGAGCAGTACTTC; CDR3aa: CSVPGQGTYEQYF
abundance: many; v_gene: TRBV27; d_gene: NA; j_gene: TRBJ1-2; CDR3nt: TGTGCCAGCAGTTATACAGGGTTGGGCTATGGCTACACCTTC; CDR3aa: CASSYTGLGYGYTF
abundance: many; v_gene: TRBV3-1; d_gene: TRBD1; j_gene: TRBJ2-7; CDR3nt: TGTGCCAGCAGCCAACTAGGCGACAGGGGTACCTACGAGCAGTACTTC; CDR3aa: CASSQLGDRGTYEQYF
abundance: NA; v_gene: TRBV20-1; d_gene: TRBD2; j_gene: TRBJ2-7; CDR3nt: TGCAGTGCTTCTAGCGGGGGGGCCCCCTACGAGCAGTACTTC; CDR3aa: CSASSGGAPYEQYF